Shown below are 32 T cell receptor beta chains from a single sample sequenced in a study of cytomegalovirus exposure and HLA in healthy donors (TCRdb year 2017). Receptor libraries were prepared by the immunoSEQ multiplex PCR assay. For the multiplex PCR, a mixture combining 60 forward primers for TCR Vbeta segments and 13 reverse primers for TCR Jbeta segments was used. TCRdb limited this immuneACCESS table to in-frame rearrangements with V and J called. A share of clones is missing; checked studies link under half to unresolved V genes, and the rest is unexplained. Per the sample table, the count is approximately 210,000 clones. Approximately 1% of the sample rests with the top ten. Source material: PBMCs. The receptors were sampled from a woman aged 25 to 39 in good health and CMV-seropositive.

The chain carries TRBV13 and TRBJ1-2; 8 positions match TRBD1. The CDR3 runs to 14 residues. Germline-derived CDR1 and CDR2 are PRHDT and FYEKMQ (reference sequence). V lost 1 base, J lost 10 bases, and 8 bases stayed unmatched. CDR3 sequence: CASSLDRGVHDYTF. CDR3 coding DNA: TGTGCCAGCAGCTTAGACAGGGGGGTACACGACTACACCTTC.

This rearrangement joins TRBV4-2 to TRBJ1-4; D uncertain. The CDR3 sequence is 14 residues long. Trimming pared 1 base from V and 2 bases from J, leaving 5 bases between. CDR1 is LGHNA and CDR2 is YNFKEQ in the germline V gene. The CDR3: CASSQGETNEKLFF. The CDR3 nucleotides are TGTGCCAGCAGCCAAGGAGAGACTAATGAAAAACTGTTTTTT.

V is TRBV2 and J is TRBJ1-4; D unresolved. The CDR3 covers 14 residues. Germline V gene lookup returns CDR1 SNHLY and CDR2 FYNNEI. Trimming pared 6 bases from V and 0 bases from J, leaving 8 bases between. CDR3 bases: TGTGCCAGCAGAGAGGGTGCAACTAATGAAAAACTGTTTTTT. Translation gives CASREGATNEKLFF.

The J gene is TRBJ1-1, the V gene TRBV18; D is uncertain. The CDR3 is made up of 15 amino acids. Per germline, CDR1 KGHSH and CDR2 LQKENI. V was pared by 3 bases and J by 3 bases, with 14 bases between. CDR3: CASSPLELTDTEAFF. CDR3 sequence (DNA): TGTGCCAGCTCACCCCTTGAACTTACGGACACTGAAGCTTTCTTT.

The chain has TRBV4-1 and TRBJ2-7; no clear D. The CDR3 sequence is 15 residues long. CDR1 MGHRA and CDR2 YSYEKL come from the germline V gene. Trimming pared 1 base from V and 3 bases from J, leaving 13 bases between. The CDR3, as DNA: TGCGCCAGCAGCCAAGGGAGCTTGATTTTCTACGAGCAGTACTTC. It yields the protein CASSQGSLIFYEQYF.

This chain joins TRBV6-5 and TRBJ2-3; a weak D match, TRBD2 (6 bases). V lost 4 bases, J lost 3 bases, and 11 bases lay in between. The CDR3 runs to 14 residues. Germline V CDR1 and CDR2: MNHEY, SVGAGI. The CDR3 loop is CASSLGLLTDTQYF. Here the CDR3 DNA reads TGTGCCAGCAGTTTGGGACTCCTGACAGATACGCAGTATTTT.

This sequence joins TRBV7-8 and TRBJ1-5; possible D gene TRBD1, 5 bases. The CDR3 extends over 14 amino acids. Germline V gene sequence: CDR1 SGHVS, CDR2 FQNEAQ. V lost 1 base to trimming and J lost 11 bases, with 15 bases between them. The CDR3 DNA reads TGTGCCAGCAGCTTAGATCAGGGCCGTTCGACCCAGCATTTT. Translating it yields CASSLDQGRSTQHF. The complete variable domain, with remaining parts taken from reference TRBV7-8 and TRBJ1-5, reads GAGVSQSPRYKVAKRGQDVALRCDPISGHVSLFWYQQALGQGPEFLTYFQNEAQLDKSGLPSDRFFAERPEGSVSTLKIQRTQQEDSAVYLCASSLDQGRSTQHFGDGTRLSIL.

This rearrangement joins TRBV30 to TRBJ2-2, with TRBD2 matching 11 bases. This CDR3 is 17 amino acids long. V lost 4 bases to trimming and J lost 1 base; unmatched junction nucleotides: 8. Germline V gene data show CDR1 as GTSNPN and CDR2 as SVGIG (reference sequence). The CDR3, as DNA: TGTGCCTGGAACAAAGGGACTAGCGGATTGAACACCGGGGAGCTGTTTTTT. Amino acids: CAWNKGTSGLNTGELFF.

The V and J genes are TRBV5-1 and TRBJ1-1, with a tentative D call TRBD1 (5 bases). Trimming removed 4 bases at V and 0 bases at J, with 10 bases between. CDR1 SGHRS and CDR2 YFSETQ come from the germline V gene. The CDR3 is made up of 14 amino acids. The CDR3 region has the DNA TGCGCCAGCAGCCACGACAGACTGAACACTGAAGCTTTCTTT. Protein: CASSHDRLNTEAFF.

Notes on this clone: A read error may produce the germline difference seen at one junction end. CDR3 sequence reads: CASVRSLASHEQYF. Here the CDR3 DNA reads TGTGCCAGCGTAAGGAGCCTAGCCTCCCACGAGCAGTACTTC. The chain is built from TRBV6-1 and TRBJ2-7; TRBD2 is a possible D gene (5 bases). Germline-derived CDR1 and CDR2 are MNHNS and SASEGT. The length of the CDR3 is 14 residues.

The V call is TRBV10-2, the J call TRBJ2-2; 9 nucleotides match TRBD2. The CDR3 totals 15 residues. The germline CDR1 and CDR2 sequences are WSHSY and SAAADI. J was trimmed by 6 bases and V by 6 bases; bases with no gene match: 8. The chain's CDR3 is CASRSVGTSPGELFF. The CDR3 DNA sequence: TGCGCCAGCAGGTCCGTAGGGACTAGCCCCGGGGAGCTGTTTTTT.

The chain recombines TRBV19 with TRBJ1-1; unclear D gene. V was pared by 3 bases and J by 0 bases, with 14 bases between. Germline CDR1 LNHDA, CDR2 SQIVND (reference sequence). This CDR3 contains 16 residues. Here the CDR3 DNA reads TGTGCCAGTAGTATCGGCGCAGGTTACATGAACACTGAAGCTTTCTTT. Residues: CASSIGAGYMNTEAFF.

The CDR3 here is CASSQDFPGEAYEQYF. DNA for the CDR3: TGCGCCAGCAGCCAAGATTTCCCGGGAGAGGCCTACGAGCAGTACTTC. The rearrangement links TRBV4-3 to TRBJ2-5, with D possibly matching TRBD2 (6 bases). Matching the DNA end better, TRBJ2-7 makes the J call doubtful. The germline V gene encodes CDR1 LGHNA and CDR2 YSLEER. The CDR3 spans 16 residues.

The J gene is TRBJ2-7, the V gene TRBV28; a weak D match, TRBD2 (5 bases). Trimming left V 3 bases short and J 3 bases short, with 15 bases between. Germline V gives CDR1 MDHEN, CDR2 SYDVKM. The length of the CDR3 is 15 residues. In nucleotides, the CDR3 is TGTGCCAGCAGTTTTGGGGAGCACCGGGACTACGAGCAGTACTTC. It specifies CASSFGEHRDYEQYF.

The gene calls are TRBV19 and TRBJ2-5, with 7 bases identical to TRBD2. Near its end, the DNA agrees better with TRBJ2-7, so the J call may be wrong. Looked up from germline, CDR1 is LNHDA and CDR2 is SQIVND (reference sequence). The CDR3 runs 15 residues. The CDR3 here is CASSIQGLPSYEQYF. CDR3 coding DNA: TGTGCCAGTAGTATACAGGGACTACCCTCCTACGAGCAGTACTTC.

The rearrangement joins TRBV5-4 to TRBJ2-5; D gene unclear. The J call is uncertain, as TRBJ2-7 better fits the DNA end. This CDR3 spans 13 amino acids. The germline CDR1 and CDR2 sequences are SGHNT and YYREEE (reference sequence). CDR3 in DNA: TGTGCCAGCAGCTTGGACAGCACCTACGAGCAGTACTTC. Residues: CASSLDSTYEQYF.

The V gene is TRBV7-9, the J gene TRBJ1-1; D gene uncertain. Trimming cost V 2 bases and J 0 bases, with 13 bases left between them. Germline values: CDR1 SEHNR, CDR2 FQNEAQ (reference sequence). The length of the CDR3 is 16 residues. CDR3 sequence reads: CASSLNTPLMNTEAFF. The CDR3 region has the DNA TGTGCCAGCAGCTTAAACACACCCCTCATGAACACTGAAGCTTTCTTT.

The chain couples TRBV7-9 to TRBJ1-5; D not certain. This CDR3 comprises 13 residues. Trimming pared 4 bases from V and 0 bases from J, leaving 4 bases between. Germline assignment: CDR1 SEHNR and CDR2 FQNEAQ (reference sequence). The CDR3 sequence is CASSSYSNQPQHF. The CDR3 coding sequence is TGTGCCAGCAGCTCCTATAGCAATCAGCCCCAGCATTTT.

The genes are TRBV27 and TRBJ2-2; D unresolved. Germline values: CDR1 MNHEY, CDR2 SMNVEV (reference sequence). The V end lost 2 bases, the J end lost 7 bases, and 11 bases lay between the germline ends. The CDR3 length is 14 residues. The DNA of the CDR3 is TGTGCCAGCAGTTTAGAGGAGCGCAACGGGGAGCTGTTTTTT. It codes for CASSLEERNGELFF.

The V gene is TRBV2, the J gene TRBJ2-2; 12 bases fit TRBD2. The V and J ends lost 5 bases and 10 bases, in that order; junction bases with no gene match: 5. Germline loops: CDR1 SNHLY, CDR2 FYNNEI. This CDR3 spans 14 amino acids. The DNA for the CDR3 is TGTGCCAGCAGTAACCTAGCGGGGGGGTCGGAGCTGTTTTTT. It is translated as CASSNLAGGSELFF.

V is TRBV18 and J is TRBJ2-1; D unresolved. V lost 3 bases and J lost 3, with 6 bases in between. This CDR3 comprises 13 residues. Germline CDR1 and CDR2: KGHSH and LQKENI. For the CDR3, the DNA is TGTGCCAGCTCACCTGGGCACTACAATGAGCAGTTCTTC. It specifies CASSPGHYNEQFF. Together with reference TRBV18 and TRBJ2-1, the CDR3 gives the full variable domain: NAGVMQNPRHLVRRRGQEARLRCSPMKGHSHVYWYRQLPEEGLKFMVYLQKENIIDESGMPKERFSAEFPKEGPSILRIQQVVRGDSAAYFCASSPGHYNEQFFGPGTRLTVL.

The chain links TRBV9 to TRBJ2-5, with TRBD2 identical over 11 bases. Germline lookup yields CDR1 SGDLS and CDR2 YYNGEE. The CDR3 totals 15 residues. V was pared by 7 bases and J by 4 bases, with 9 bases of the junction left unmatched. The DNA of the CDR3 is TGTGCCAGCGACTTAGCGGGAGGGGTCGGAGAGACCCAGTACTTC. It codes for CASDLAGGVGETQYF. Variable domain in full (rest from reference TRBV9 and TRBJ2-5): DSGVTQTPKHLITATGQRVTLRCSPRSGDLSVYWYQQSLDQGLQFLIQYYNGEERAKGNILERFSAQQFPDLHSELNLSSLELGDSALYFCASDLAGGVGETQYFGPGTRLLVL.

V usage is TRBV19 and J usage is TRBJ1-5; no definite D call. Germline values: CDR1 LNHDA, CDR2 SQIVND (reference sequence). Trimming left V 2 bases short and J 3 bases short, with 8 bases between. The length of the CDR3 is 14 residues. In nucleotides, the CDR3 is TGTGCCAGTAGTATAACACCGCCCAATCAGCCCCAGCATTTT. It codes for CASSITPPNQPQHF.

V gene TRBV19 combines with J gene TRBJ1-2, with 7 bases fitting TRBD1. CDR1 is LNHDA, CDR2 SQIVND, per germline (reference sequence). V dropped 6 bases and J dropped 4; count of bases not matched to a gene: 5. The CDR3 length is 13 residues. CDR3 DNA sequence: TGTGCCAGTAGCCCTAGGGACAGCTATGGCTACACCTTC. Residues: CASSPRDSYGYTF.

J is TRBJ1-2 and V is TRBV21-1; no DNA check was done on the table's D call, TRBD1. TRBV21-1 is a known pseudogene. The CDR3 totals 14 residues. CDR3 amino acids: CASSKGTGSYGYTF. DNA of the CDR3: TGTGCCAGCAGCAAAGGGACAGGGAGCTATGGCTACACCTTC.

J is TRBJ1-5 and V is TRBV5-1, with D tentatively TRBD1 (6 bases). Germline CDR1 and CDR2: SGHRS and YFSETQ. This CDR3 is built from 15 residues. V dropped 0 bases and J dropped 3 bases, with 10 bases sitting between them. The CDR3 DNA reads TGCGCCAGCAGCTTGGTCACAGGGCCCAATCAGCCCCAGCATTTT. This codes for CASSLVTGPNQPQHF.

The V call is TRBV19, the J call TRBJ2-5; tentative D call: TRBD2 (5 bases). In germline, CDR1 is LNHDA, CDR2 SQIVND (reference sequence). The CDR3 has 15 residues. V lost 5 bases and J 5 bases, leaving 18 bases between the germline ends. The CDR3 nucleotides are TGTGCCAGTAGTGCCTGGGCCCTAGCCGGGGAGACCCAGTACTTC. This translates into CASSAWALAGETQYF.

The V call is TRBV12-5, the J call TRBJ1-1, with D maybe TRBD1 (5 bases). Trimming stripped 3 bases from V and 2 bases from J, with 10 bases between. This CDR3 is built from 14 residues. Germline V lookup: CDR1 LGHNT, CDR2 FRNRAP. The CDR3 nucleotides are TGTGCTAGTGGTTTTGGGGCGGACAACACTGAAGCTTTCTTT. Translated: CASGFGADNTEAFF.

The V gene is TRBV5-1, the J gene TRBJ2-1, with a weak D call TRBD1 (6 bases). Per germline, CDR1 SGHRS and CDR2 YFSETQ. The CDR3 is made up of 14 amino acids. V lost 4 bases and J 9 bases, leaving 17 bases between the germline ends. The CDR3, as DNA: TGCGCCAGCAGCATTGCGCAACAGGGTCTTGAGCAGTTCTTC. Translated: CASSIAQQGLEQFF.

This chain uses TRBV6-6 with TRBJ1-2; 10 positions agree with TRBD1. The CDR3 covers 15 residues. J gave up 1 base and V 6 bases, and 5 bases lay outside the gene matches. CDR1 MNHNY and CDR2 SVGAGI come from the germline V gene (reference sequence). CDR3 coding DNA: TGTGCCAGCAGCCGGGGACAGGGGAATAACTATGGCTACACCTTC. Residues: CASSRGQGNNYGYTF.

The chain links TRBV25-1 to TRBJ2-1; TRBD2 matches 7 bases. This CDR3 has 17 amino acids. CDR1 and CDR2 (germline): MGHDK, SYGVNS. J was trimmed by 4 bases and V by 0 bases; bases with no gene match: 9. Here the CDR3 DNA reads TGTGCCAGCAGTGAATATCACGGGGGGATCAAGTACAATGAGCAGTTCTTC. This translates into CASSEYHGGIKYNEQFF.

The J gene is TRBJ2-1, the V gene TRBV5-1; weak D call: TRBD1 (7 bases). CDR1 is SGHRS and CDR2 is YFSETQ in the germline V gene. Trimming took 4 bases from V and 7 from J, leaving 15 bases between them. This CDR3 region has 14 residues. The CDR3 loop reads CASSLQGGPNEQFF. CDR3 DNA: TGCGCCAGCAGCCTCCAGGGGGGCCCTAATGAGCAGTTCTTC.